This T cell receptor (beta chain) was sequenced during a study of blood T cell repertoires in COVID-19. At the level of the study: There were acute and convalescent COVID-19 samples, and they came from the United States, Italy and Spain.

CDR3 length equals 15 residues. V dropped 1 base and J dropped 3 bases, with 9 bases sitting between them. CDR1 is MNHEY, CDR2 SVGAGI, per germline. The method was immunoSEQ multiplex PCR; TCRdb's version includes in-frame clones alone and lacks a portion of them. This sample yields 95,000 to 100,000 clones, of which around 87% are seen a single time; 11% belongs to the top ten. The chain employs TRBV6-5 and TRBJ2-2; D remains ambiguous. This clonotype was sampled from a woman aged 25 to 45 with acute or convalescent COVID-19. Sequencing was done on a sample of peripheral blood. The CDR3 nucleotides read TGTGCCAGCAGTTACTGGAGTGCTTACACCGGGGAGCTGTTTTTT. It translates to CASSYWSAYTGELFF.